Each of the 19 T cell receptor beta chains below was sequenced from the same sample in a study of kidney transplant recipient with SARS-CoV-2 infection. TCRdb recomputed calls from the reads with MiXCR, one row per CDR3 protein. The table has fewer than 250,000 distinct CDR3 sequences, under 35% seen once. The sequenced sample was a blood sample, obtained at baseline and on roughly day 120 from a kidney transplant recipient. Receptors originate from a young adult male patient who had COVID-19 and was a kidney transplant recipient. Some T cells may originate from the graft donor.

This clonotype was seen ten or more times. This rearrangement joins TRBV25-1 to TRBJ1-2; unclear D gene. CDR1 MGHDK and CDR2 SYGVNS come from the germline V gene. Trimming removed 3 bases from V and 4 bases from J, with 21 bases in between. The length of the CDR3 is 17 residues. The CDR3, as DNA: TGTGCCAGCAGTGACAGACGAGAACTGGGAAAGACCTATGGCTACACCTTC. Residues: CASSDRRELGKTYGYTF.

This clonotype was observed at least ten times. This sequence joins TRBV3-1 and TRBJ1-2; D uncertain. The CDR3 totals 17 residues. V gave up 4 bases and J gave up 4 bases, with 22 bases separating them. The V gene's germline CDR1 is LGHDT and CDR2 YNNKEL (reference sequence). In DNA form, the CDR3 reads TGTGCCAGCAGCCGCACTCCCACCCTTCGAAAGACCTATGGCTACACCTTC. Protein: CASSRTPTLRKTYGYTF.

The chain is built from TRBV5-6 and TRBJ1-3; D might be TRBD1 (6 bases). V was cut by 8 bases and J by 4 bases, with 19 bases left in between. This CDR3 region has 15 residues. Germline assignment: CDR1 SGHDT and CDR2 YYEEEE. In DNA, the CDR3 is TGTGCCAGTGAGACAGGCCAAGGGGCCGGAAACACCATATATTTT. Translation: CASETGQGAGNTIYF.

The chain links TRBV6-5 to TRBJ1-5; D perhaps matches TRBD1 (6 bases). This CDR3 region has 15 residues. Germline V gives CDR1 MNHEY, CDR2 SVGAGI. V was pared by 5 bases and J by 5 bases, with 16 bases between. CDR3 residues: CASSGLRGGDQPQHF. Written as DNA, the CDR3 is TGTGCCAGCAGTGGTCTCAGGGGAGGAGATCAGCCCCAGCATTTT.

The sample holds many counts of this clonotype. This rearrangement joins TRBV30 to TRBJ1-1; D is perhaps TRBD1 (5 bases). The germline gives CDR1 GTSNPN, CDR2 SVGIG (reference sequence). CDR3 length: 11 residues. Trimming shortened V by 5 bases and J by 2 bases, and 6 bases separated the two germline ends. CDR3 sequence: CAWDRNTEAFF. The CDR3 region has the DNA TGTGCCTGGGACAGAAACACTGAAGCTTTCTTT.

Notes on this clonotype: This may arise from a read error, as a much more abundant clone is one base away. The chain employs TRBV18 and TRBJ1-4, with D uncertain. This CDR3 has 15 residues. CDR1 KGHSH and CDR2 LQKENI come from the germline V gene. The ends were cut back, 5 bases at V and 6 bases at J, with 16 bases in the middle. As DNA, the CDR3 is TGTGCCAGCTCATTCGGTCTCCAGGTTGATGAAAAACTGTTTTTT. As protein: CASSFGLQVDEKLFF.

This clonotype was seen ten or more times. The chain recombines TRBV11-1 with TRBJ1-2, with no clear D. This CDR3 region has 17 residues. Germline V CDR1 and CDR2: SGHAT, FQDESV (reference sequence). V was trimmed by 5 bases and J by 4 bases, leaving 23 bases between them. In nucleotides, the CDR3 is TGTGCCAGCAGCGGCTGTCGTAAGGCTGGAAAGACCTATGGCTACACCTTC. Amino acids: CASSGCRKAGKTYGYTF.

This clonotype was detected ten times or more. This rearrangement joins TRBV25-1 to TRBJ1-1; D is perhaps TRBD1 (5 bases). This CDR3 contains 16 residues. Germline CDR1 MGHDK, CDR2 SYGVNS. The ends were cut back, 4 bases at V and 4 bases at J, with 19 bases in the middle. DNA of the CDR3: TGTGCCAGCAGTGGCCTAGGGAGGGACTTGGCCACTGAAGCTTTCTTT. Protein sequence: CASSGLGRDLATEAFF.

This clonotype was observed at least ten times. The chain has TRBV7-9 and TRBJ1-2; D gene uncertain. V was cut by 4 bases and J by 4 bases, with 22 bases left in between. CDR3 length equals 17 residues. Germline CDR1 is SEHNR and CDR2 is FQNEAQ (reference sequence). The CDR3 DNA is TGTGCCAGCAGCTACGGCATATACCATGGAAAGACCTATGGCTACACCTTC. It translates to CASSYGIYHGKTYGYTF.

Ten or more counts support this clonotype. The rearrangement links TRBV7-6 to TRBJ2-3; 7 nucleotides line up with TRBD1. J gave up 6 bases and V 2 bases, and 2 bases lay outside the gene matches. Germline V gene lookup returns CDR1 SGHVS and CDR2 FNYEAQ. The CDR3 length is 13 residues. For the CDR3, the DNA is TGTGCCAGCAGCTTACAACAGGGGGATACGCAGTATTTT. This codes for CASSLQQGDTQYF. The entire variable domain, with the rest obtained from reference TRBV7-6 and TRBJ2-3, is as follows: GAGVSQSPRYKVTKRGQDVALRCDPISGHVSLYWYRQALGQGPEFLTYFNYEAQQDKSGLPNDRFSAERPEGSISTLTIQRTEQRDSAMYRCASSLQQGDTQYFGPGTRLTVL.

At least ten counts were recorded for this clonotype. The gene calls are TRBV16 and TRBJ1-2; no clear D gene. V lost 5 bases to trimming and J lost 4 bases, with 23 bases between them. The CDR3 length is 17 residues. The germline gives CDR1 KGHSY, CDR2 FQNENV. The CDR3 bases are TGTGCCAGCAGCGCTGTAACGGTCGTTAGAAAGACCTATGGCTACACCTTC. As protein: CASSAVTVVRKTYGYTF. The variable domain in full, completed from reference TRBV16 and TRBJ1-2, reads GEEVAQTPKHLVRGEGQKAKLYCAPIKGHSYVFWYQQVLKNEFKFLISFQNENVFDETGMPKERFSAKCLPNSPCSLEIQATKLEDSAVYFCASSAVTVVRKTYGYTFGSGTRLTVV.

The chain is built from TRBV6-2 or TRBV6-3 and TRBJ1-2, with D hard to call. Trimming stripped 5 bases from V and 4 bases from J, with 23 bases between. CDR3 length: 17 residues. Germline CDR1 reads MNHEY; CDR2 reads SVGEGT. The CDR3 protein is CASSNVTWCWKTYGYTF. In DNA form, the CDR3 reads TGTGCCAGCAGTAATGTTACGTGGTGCTGGAAGACCTATGGCTACACCTTC.

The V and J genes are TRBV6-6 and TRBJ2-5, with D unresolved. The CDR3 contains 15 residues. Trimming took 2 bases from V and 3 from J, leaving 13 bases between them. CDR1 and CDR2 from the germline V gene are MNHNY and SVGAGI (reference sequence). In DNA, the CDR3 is TGTGCCAGCAGTTACGTTGGTGGAACAGAAGAGACCCAGTACTTC. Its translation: CASSYVGGTEETQYF.

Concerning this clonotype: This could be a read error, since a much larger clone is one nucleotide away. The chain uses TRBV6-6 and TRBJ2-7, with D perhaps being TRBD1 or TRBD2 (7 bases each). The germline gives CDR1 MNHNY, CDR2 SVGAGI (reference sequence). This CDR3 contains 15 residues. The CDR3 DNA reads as TGTGTCAGCAGGCCTCGACAGGGACTAAGGTACGAGCAGTACTTC. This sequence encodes CVSRPRQGLRYEQYF.

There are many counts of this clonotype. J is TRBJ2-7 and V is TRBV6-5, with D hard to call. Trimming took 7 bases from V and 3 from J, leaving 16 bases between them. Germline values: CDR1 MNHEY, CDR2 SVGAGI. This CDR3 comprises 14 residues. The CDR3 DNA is TGTGCCAGCACCGAGTCCGAAGATGGCTACGAGCAGTACTTC. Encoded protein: CASTESEDGYEQYF.

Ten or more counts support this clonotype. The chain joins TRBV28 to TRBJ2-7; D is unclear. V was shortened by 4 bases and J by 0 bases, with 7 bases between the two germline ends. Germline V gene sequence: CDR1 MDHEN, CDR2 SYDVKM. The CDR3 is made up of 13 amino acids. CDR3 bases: TGTGCCAGCAGTTCAGTGAACTCCTACGAGCAGTACTTC. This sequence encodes CASSSVNSYEQYF.

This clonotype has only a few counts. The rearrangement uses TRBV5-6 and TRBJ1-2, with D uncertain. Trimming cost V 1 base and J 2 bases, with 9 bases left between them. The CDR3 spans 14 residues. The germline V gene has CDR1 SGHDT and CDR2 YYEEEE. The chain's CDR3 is CASSLFPGNYGYTF. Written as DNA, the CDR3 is TGTGCCAGCAGCTTGTTTCCTGGGAACTATGGCTACACCTTC.

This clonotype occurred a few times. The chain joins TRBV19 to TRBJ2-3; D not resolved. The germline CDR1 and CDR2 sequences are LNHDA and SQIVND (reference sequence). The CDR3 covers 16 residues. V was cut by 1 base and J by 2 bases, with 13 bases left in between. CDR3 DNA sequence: TGTGCCAGTAGTATAGGTCCTCAGTTTGTCACAGATACGCAGTATTTT. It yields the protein CASSIGPQFVTDTQYF.

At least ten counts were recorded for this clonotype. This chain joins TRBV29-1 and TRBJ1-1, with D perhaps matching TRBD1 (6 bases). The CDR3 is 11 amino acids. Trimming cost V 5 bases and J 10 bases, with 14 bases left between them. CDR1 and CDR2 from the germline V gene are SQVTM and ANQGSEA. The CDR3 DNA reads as TGCAGCGTTCTTGGGGGCCTACGAGCTTTCTTT. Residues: CSVLGGLRAFF.